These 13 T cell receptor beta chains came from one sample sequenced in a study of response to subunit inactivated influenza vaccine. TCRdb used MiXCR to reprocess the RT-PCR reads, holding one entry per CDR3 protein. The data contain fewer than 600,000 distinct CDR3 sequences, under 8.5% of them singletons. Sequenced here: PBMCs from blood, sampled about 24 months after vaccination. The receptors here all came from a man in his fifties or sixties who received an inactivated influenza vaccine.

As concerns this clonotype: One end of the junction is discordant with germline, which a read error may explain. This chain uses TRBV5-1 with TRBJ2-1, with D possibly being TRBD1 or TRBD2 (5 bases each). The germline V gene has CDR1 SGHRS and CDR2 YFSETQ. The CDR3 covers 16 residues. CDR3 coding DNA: TGCGCCAGCAGCCCCTTGGGGACGTTACTAAACAATGTGCAGTTCTTC. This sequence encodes CASSPLGTLLNNVQFF.

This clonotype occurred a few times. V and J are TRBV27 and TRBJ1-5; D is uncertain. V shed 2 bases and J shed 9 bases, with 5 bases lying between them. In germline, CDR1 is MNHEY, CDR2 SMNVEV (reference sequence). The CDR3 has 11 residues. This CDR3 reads CASSLRLPQHF. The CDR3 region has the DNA TGTGCCAGCAGTTTAAGGCTGCCCCAGCATTTT.

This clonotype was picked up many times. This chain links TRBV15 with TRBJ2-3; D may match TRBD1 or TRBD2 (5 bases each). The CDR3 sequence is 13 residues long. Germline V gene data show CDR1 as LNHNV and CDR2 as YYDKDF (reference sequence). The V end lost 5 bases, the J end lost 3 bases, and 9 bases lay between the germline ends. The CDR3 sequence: CATSGGGTDTQYF. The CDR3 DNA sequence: TGTGCCACCAGCGGGGGTGGGACAGATACGCAGTATTTT.

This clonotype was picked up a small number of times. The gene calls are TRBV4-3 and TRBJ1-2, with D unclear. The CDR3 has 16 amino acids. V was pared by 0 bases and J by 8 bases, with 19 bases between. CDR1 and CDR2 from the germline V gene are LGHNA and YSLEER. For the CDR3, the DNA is TGCGCCAGCAGCCAAGATAGCGCGAAAACCTCGGGGGGCTACACCTTC. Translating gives CASSQDSAKTSGGYTF.

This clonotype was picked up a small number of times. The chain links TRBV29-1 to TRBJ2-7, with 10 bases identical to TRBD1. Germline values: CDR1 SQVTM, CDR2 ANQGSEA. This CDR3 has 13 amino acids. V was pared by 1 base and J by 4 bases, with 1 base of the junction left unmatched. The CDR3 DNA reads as TGCAGCGTTGAAGGGACAGGGGGTTACGAGCAGTACTTC. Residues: CSVEGTGGYEQYF.

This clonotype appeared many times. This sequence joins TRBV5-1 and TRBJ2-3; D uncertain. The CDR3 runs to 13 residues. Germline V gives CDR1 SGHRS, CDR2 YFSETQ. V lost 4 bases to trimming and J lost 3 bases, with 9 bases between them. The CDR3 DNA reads TGCGCCAGCAGCGTGGAGAGAACAGATACGCAGTATTTT. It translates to CASSVERTDTQYF. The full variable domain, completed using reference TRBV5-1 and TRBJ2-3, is KAGVTQTPRYLIKTRGQQVTLSCSPISGHRSVSWYQQTPGQGLQFLFEYFSETQRNKGNFPGRFSGRQFSNSRSEMNVSTLELGDSALYLCASSVERTDTQYFGPGTRLTVL.

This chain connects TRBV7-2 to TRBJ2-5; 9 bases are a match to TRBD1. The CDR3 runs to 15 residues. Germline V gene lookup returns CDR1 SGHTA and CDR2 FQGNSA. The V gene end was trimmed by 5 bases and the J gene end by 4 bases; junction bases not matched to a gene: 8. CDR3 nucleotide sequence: TGTGCCAGCAGCCGATGGGGACAGGGTACAGAGACCCAGTACTTC. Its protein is CASSRWGQGTETQYF.

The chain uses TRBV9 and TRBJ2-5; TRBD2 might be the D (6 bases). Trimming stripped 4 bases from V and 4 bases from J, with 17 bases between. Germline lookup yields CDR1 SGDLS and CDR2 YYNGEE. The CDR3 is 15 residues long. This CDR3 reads CASSYRGEVPETQYF. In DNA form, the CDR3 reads TGTGCCAGCAGCTATCGCGGGGAGGTACCAGAGACCCAGTACTTC.

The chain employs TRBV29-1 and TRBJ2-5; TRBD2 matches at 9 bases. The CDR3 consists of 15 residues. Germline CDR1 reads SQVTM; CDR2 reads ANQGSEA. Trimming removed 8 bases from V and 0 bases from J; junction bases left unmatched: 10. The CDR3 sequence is CSPAASGTYQETQYF. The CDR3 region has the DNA TGCAGCCCCGCGGCTAGCGGGACCTACCAAGAGACCCAGTACTTC.

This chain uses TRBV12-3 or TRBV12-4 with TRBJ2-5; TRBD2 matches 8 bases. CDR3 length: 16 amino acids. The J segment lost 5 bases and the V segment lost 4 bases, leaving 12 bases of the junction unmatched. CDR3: CASSSGLALHQETQYF. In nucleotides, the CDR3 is TGTGCCAGCAGTTCTGGACTAGCCCTCCATCAGGAGACCCAGTACTTC.

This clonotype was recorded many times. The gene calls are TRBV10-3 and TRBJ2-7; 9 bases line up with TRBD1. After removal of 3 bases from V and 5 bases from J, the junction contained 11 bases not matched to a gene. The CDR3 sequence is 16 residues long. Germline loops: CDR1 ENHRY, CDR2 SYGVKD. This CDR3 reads CAISDYGTGLENEQYF. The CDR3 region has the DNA TGTGCCATCAGTGATTATGGGACAGGGCTCGAGAACGAGCAGTACTTC.

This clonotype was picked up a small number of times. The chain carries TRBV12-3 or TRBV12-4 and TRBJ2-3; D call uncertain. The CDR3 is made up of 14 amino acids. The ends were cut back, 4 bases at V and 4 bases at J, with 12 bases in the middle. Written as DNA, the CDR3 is TGTGCCAGCAGTTCGACGGACCTTTCAGATACGCAGTATTTT. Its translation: CASSSTDLSDTQYF.

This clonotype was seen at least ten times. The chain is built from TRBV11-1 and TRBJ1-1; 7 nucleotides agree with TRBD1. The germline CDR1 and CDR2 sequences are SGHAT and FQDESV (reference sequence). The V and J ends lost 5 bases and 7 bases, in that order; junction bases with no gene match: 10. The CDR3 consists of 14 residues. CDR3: CASSDGSGTVEAFF. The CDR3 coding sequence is TGTGCCAGCAGCGATGGATCCGGGACAGTTGAAGCTTTCTTT.